The present T cell receptor (beta chain) was sequenced within a study of tumor T cells in aggressive B-cell lymphoma. CDR3 length: 15 amino acids. Germline CDR1 and CDR2: LGHNA and YSLEER. Trimming took 1 base from V and 7 from J; bases not matched to a gene: 5. The method was immunoSEQ multiplex PCR; TCRdb's version includes in-frame clones alone and lacks a portion of them. Of some 7,000 clones listed, 88% are singletons. The gene calls are TRBV4-3 and TRBJ2-7; 12 positions agree with TRBD2. The sequence was obtained from an adult with diffuse large B cell lymphoma. Some clones in this sample may be carry-over from other donors' samples. The sequenced sample consisted of tumor tissue. CDR3 sequence reads: CASSQATSGSGEQYF. CDR3 bases: TGCGCCAGCAGCCAAGCGACTAGCGGGAGTGGAGAGCAGTACTTC.